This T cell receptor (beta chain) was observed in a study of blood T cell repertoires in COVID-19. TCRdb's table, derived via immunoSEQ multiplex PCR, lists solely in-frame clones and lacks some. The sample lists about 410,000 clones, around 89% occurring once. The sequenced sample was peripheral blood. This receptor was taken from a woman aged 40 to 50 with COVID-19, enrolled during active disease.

This CDR3 reads CASGRGQGYEQYF. The CDR3 nucleotides are TGTGCCTCCGGGAGGGGACAGGGCTACGAGCAGTACTTC. This rearrangement joins TRBV6-5 to TRBJ2-7, with D possibly TRBD1 on 9 matching bases. Per the germline V gene, CDR1 is MNHEY and CDR2 is SVGAGI. The CDR3 length is 13 residues. The V gene lost 11 bases and the J gene lost 3 bases, with 17 bases spanning the gap.